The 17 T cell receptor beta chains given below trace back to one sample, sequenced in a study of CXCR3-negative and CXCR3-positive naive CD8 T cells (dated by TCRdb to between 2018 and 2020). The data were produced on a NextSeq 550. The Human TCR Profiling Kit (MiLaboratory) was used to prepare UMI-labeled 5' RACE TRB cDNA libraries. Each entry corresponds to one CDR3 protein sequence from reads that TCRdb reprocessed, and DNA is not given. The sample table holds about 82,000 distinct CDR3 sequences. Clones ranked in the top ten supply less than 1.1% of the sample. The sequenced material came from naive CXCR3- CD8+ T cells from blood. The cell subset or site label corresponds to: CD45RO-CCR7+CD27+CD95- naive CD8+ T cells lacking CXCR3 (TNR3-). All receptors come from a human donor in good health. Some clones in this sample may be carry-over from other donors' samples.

The CDR3 is CASSLSFAGELFF. V is TRBV28 and J is TRBJ2-2. CDR3 length: 13 residues. CDR1 is MDHEN, CDR2 SYDVKM, per germline.

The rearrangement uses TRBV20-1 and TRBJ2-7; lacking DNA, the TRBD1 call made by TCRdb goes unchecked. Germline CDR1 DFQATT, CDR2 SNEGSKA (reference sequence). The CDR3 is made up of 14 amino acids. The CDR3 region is CSARDPDRQYEQYF.

The CDR3 is CASSLSSAHGYTF. The chain combines TRBV27 with TRBJ1-2; TCRdb proposes TRBD1, but this gene call is untestable without DNA. CDR1 is MNHEY and CDR2 is SMNVEV in the germline V gene (reference sequence). The CDR3 sequence is 13 residues long.

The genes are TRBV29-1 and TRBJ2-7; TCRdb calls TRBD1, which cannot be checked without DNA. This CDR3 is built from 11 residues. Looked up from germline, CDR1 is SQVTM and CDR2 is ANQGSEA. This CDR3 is CSVGDGYEQYF.

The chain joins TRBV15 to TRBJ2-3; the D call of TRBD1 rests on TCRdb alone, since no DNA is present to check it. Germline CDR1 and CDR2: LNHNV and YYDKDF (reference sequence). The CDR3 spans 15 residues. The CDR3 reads CATSNVGGVTDTQYF.

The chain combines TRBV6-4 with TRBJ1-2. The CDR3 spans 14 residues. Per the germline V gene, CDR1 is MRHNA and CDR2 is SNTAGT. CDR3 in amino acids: CASSDSTTAYGYTF.

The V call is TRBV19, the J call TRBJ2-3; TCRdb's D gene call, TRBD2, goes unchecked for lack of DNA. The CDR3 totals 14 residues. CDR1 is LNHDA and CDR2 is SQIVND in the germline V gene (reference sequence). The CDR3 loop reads CASSILPGTDTQYF. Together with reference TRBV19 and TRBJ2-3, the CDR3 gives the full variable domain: DGGITQSPKYLFRKEGQNVTLSCEQNLNHDAMYWYRQDPGQGLRLIYYSQIVNDFQKGDIAEGYSVSREKKESFPLTVTSAQKNPTAFYLCASSILPGTDTQYFGPGTRLTVL.

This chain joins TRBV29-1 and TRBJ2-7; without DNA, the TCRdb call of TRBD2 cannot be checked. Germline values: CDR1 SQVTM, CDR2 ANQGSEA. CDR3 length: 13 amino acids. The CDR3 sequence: CSVGWRVEGEQYF.

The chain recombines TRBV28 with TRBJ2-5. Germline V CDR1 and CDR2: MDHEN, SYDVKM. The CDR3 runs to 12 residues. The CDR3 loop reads CASSFLQETQYF.

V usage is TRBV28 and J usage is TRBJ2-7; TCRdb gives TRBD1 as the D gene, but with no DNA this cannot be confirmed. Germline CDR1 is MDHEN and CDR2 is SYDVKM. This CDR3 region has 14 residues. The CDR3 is CASSFVGGPYEQYF.

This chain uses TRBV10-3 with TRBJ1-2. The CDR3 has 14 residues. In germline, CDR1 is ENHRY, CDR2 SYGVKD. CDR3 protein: CAISSTLPNYGYTF.

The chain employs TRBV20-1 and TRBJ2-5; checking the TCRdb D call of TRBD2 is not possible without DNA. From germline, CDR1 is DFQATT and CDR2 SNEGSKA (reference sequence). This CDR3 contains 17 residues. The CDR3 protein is CSARDPLTLAGVETQYF.

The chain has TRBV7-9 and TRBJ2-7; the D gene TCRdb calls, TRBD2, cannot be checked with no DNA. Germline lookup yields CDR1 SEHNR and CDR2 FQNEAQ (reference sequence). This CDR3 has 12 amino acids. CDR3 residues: CASSQGGYEQYF.

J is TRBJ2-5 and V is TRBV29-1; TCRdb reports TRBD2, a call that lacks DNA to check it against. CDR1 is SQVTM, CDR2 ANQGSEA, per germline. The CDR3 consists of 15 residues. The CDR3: CSVDGTTSEQETQYF.

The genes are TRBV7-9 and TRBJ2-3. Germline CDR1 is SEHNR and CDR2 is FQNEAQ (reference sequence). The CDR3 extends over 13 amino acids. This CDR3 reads CASSLKMRDTQYF. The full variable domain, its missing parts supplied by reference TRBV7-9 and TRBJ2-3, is DTGVSQNPRHKITKRGQNVTFRCDPISEHNRLYWYRQTLGQGPEFLTYFQNEAQLEKSRLLSDRFSAERPKGSFSTLEIQRTEQGDSAMYLCASSLKMRDTQYFGPGTRLTVL.

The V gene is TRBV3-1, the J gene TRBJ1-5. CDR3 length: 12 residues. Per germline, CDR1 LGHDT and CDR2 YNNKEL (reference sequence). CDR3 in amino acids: CASSLDGQPQHF.

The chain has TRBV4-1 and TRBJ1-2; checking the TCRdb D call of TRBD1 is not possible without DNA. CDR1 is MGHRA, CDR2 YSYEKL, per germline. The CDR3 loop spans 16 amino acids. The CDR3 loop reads CASSQDVGAQIHGYTF.